The 10 T cell receptor beta chains given below trace back to one sample, sequenced in a study of T cells in Graves' hyperthyroidism and ophthalmopathy. Amplification yielded TCR beta CDR3 regions, with RNA transcripts as the source. First-round RT-PCR targeting the TCR CDR3 was performed with the HTBI primer set. MiXCR, applied by TCRdb to the multiplex PCR reads, yields one record per CDR3 protein. Here the sample spans fewer than 650,000 distinct CDR3 sequences, 12% to 15% being singletons. The sample taken for sequencing was blood. These receptor sequences come from a middle-aged woman with Graves' hyperthyroidism.

This sequence joins TRBV9 and TRBJ1-4; no definite D call. This CDR3 spans 15 amino acids. V lost 1 base, J lost 0 bases, and 7 bases lay in between. The germline V gene encodes CDR1 SGDLS and CDR2 YYNGEE. The CDR3 nucleotides are TGTGCCAGCAGCGTATTGGCCACAACTAATGAAAAACTGTTTTTT. This encodes CASSVLATTNEKLFF.

J is TRBJ1-3 and V is TRBV30; D call uncertain. This CDR3 is built from 13 residues. Germline CDR1 reads GTSNPN; CDR2 reads SVGIG (reference sequence). V lost 2 bases, J lost 2 bases, and 7 bases lay in between. The chain's CDR3 is CAWSRIAGNTIYF. The CDR3 region has the DNA TGTGCCTGGAGTAGAATCGCTGGAAACACCATATATTTT. Using reference TRBV30 and TRBJ1-3 for the parts outside the CDR3, the full variable domain is SQTIHQWPATLVQPVGSPLSLECTVEGTSNPNLYWYRQAAGRGLQLLFYSVGIGQISSEVPQNLSASRPQDRQFILSSKKLLLSDSGFYLCAWSRIAGNTIYFGEGSWLTVV.

The V and J genes are TRBV18 and TRBJ2-7; 8 nucleotides align to TRBD1. Germline CDR1 KGHSH, CDR2 LQKENI. V lost 0 bases, J lost 2 bases, and 0 bases stayed unmatched. CDR3 size: 14 residues. The CDR3 loop is CASSPPDRAYEQYF. The CDR3 DNA reads TGTGCCAGCTCACCACCGGACAGGGCCTACGAGCAGTACTTC. Supplemented by reference TRBV18 and TRBJ2-7, the full variable domain reads NAGVMQNPRHLVRRRGQEARLRCSPMKGHSHVYWYRQLPEEGLKFMVYLQKENIIDESGMPKERFSAEFPKEGPSILRIQQVVRGDSAAYFCASSPPDRAYEQYFGPGTRLTVT.

This clonotype has a count of ten or more. J is TRBJ2-2 and V is TRBV12-3 or TRBV12-4, with D perhaps TRBD2 (6 bases). The CDR3 is made up of 15 amino acids. V was cut by 8 bases and J by 0 bases, with 13 bases left in between. The CDR3 region has the DNA TGTGCCAGCGGAGAAGGACTAACGAACACCGGGGAGCTGTTTTTT. Its translation: CASGEGLTNTGELFF.

This clonotype occurred a few times. V and J are TRBV6-1 and TRBJ1-6; D possibly corresponds to TRBD1 (5 bases). V was pared by 6 bases and J by 9 bases, with 21 bases between. The CDR3 sequence is 16 residues long. CDR1 MNHNS and CDR2 SASEGT come from the germline V gene. The CDR3 bases are TGTGCCAGCAGAAACTCGATCCAGGGAGAAGGTTCACCCCTCCACTTT. Protein sequence: CASRNSIQGEGSPLHF.

The chain uses TRBV3-1 and TRBJ1-1; 8 positions agree with TRBD1. Germline V gene lookup returns CDR1 LGHDT and CDR2 YNNKEL (reference sequence). This CDR3 has 12 amino acids. The V segment lost 4 bases and the J segment 7 bases; nucleotides outside the gene matches: 2. The chain's CDR3 is CASSRGQGEAFF. For the CDR3, the DNA is TGTGCCAGCAGCCGTGGACAGGGTGAAGCTTTCTTT.

The DNA of the CDR3 is TGCAGTGCTAGAGTGGGGGCAAGTCAGCCCCAGCATTTT. Its translation is CSARVGASQPQHF. The chain combines TRBV20-1 with TRBJ1-5; D may be TRBD1 (6 bases). The length of the CDR3 is 13 residues. V lost 1 base to trimming and J lost 6 bases, with 10 bases between them. The germline V gene encodes CDR1 DFQATT and CDR2 SNEGSKA (reference sequence).

In regard to this clonotype: This may stem from a read error, because a much larger clone lies one nucleotide away. CDR3 residues: CAWRRQGTHGYTF. DNA for the CDR3: TGTGCCTGGAGGAGGCAGGGGACCCATGGCTACACCTTC. The V call is TRBV30, the J call TRBJ1-2; maybe TRBD1 (6 bases). Trimming took 3 bases from V and 6 from J, leaving 14 bases between them. Germline V lookup: CDR1 GTSNPN, CDR2 SVGIG (reference sequence). This CDR3 is built from 13 residues.

The chain couples TRBV15 to TRBJ2-5, with D possibly TRBD2 on 5 matching bases. The germline V and J ends were trimmed by 1 base and 2 bases, with 8 bases remaining between them. The CDR3 is 14 residues long. Germline CDR1 is LNHNV and CDR2 is YYDKDF (reference sequence). CDR3 nucleotide sequence: TGTGCCACCAGCAGAGTATCGGGGCAAGAGACCCAGTACTTC. This gives the protein CATSRVSGQETQYF.

This clonotype was counted ten times or more. The CDR3 DNA follows: TGTGCCAGCAGCCCCCGAACCGGGACTCTTTCCTACAATGAGCAGTTCTTC. As protein: CASSPRTGTLSYNEQFF. This sequence joins TRBV9 and TRBJ2-1; perhaps TRBD2 as D (6 bases). Germline V gene sequence: CDR1 SGDLS, CDR2 YYNGEE. This CDR3 has 17 residues. Deletions cut 4 bases from V and 1 base from J, with 18 bases between.